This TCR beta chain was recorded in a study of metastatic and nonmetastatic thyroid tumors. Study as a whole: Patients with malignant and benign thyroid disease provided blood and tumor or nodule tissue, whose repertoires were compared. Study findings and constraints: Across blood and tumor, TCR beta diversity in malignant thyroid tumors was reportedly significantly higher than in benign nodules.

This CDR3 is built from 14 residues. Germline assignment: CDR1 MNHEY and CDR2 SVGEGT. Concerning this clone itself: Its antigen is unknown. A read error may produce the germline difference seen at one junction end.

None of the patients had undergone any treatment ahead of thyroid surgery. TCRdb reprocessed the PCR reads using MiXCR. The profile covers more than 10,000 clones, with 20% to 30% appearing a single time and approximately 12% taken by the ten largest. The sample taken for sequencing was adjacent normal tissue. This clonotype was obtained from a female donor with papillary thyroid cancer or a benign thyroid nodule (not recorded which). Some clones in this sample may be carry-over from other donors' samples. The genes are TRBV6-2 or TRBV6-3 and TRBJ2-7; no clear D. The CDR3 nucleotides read TGTGGCAGCAGTGTTTCGGGCTCATCGTACGAACAGTACTTC. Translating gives CGSSVSGSSYEQYF.